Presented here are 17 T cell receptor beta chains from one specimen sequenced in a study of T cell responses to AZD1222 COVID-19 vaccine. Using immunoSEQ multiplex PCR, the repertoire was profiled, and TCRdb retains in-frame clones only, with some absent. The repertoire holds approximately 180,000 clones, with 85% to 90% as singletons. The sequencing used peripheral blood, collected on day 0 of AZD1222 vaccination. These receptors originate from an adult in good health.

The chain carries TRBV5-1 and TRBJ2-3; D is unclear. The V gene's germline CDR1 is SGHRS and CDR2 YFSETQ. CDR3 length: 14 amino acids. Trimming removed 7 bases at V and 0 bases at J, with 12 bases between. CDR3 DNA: TGCGCCAGCTCACCGGAAGGGAGCACAGATACGCAGTATTTT. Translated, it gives CASSPEGSTDTQYF.

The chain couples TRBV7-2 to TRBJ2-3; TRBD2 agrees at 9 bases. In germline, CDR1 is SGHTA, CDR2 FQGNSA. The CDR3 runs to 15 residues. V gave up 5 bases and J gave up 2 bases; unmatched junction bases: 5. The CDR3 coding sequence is TGTGCCAGCAGCACCTGGACTAGCGCCACAGATACGCAGTATTTT. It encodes CASSTWTSATDTQYF.

Written as DNA, the CDR3 is TGCGCCAGCAGTGCCACGGATAGCAATCAGCCCCAGCATTTT. This translates into CASSATDSNQPQHF. This chain joins TRBV10-1 and TRBJ1-5, with D unresolved. The CDR3 consists of 14 residues. V lost 4 bases and J 0 bases, leaving 7 bases between the germline ends. CDR1 WNHNN and CDR2 SYGVQD come from the germline V gene (reference sequence).

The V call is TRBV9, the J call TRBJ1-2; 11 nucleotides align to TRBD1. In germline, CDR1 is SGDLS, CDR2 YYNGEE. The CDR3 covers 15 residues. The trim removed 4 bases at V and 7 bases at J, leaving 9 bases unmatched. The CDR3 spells CASSLTGTGGFGYTF. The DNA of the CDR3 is TGTGCCAGCAGCTTAACCGGGACAGGGGGGTTTGGCTACACCTTC.

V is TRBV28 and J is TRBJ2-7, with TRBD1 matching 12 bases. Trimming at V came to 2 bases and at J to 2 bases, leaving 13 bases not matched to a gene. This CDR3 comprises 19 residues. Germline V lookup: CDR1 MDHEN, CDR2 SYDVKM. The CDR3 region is CASSLRPGQGAQRAYEQYF. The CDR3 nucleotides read TGTGCCAGCAGTTTACGCCCGGGACAGGGGGCGCAGAGGGCCTACGAGCAGTACTTC.

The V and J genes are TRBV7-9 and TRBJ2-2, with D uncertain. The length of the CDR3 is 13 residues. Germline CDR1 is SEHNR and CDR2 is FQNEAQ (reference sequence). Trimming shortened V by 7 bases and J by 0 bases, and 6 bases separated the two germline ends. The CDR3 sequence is CASNSANTGELFF. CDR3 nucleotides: TGTGCCAGCAACTCCGCGAACACCGGGGAGCTGTTTTTT.

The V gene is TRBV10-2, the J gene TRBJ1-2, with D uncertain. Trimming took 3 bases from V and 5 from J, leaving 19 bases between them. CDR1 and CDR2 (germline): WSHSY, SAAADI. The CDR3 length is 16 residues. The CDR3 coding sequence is TGCGCCAGCAGTGATCGAACGGCCGGCGATTGGTATGGCTACACCTTC. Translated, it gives CASSDRTAGDWYGYTF.

This CDR3 reads CAGRPMGQQETQYF. The CDR3 bases are TGTGCCGGACGCCCCATGGGGCAACAAGAGACCCAGTACTTC. The rearrangement uses TRBV30 and TRBJ2-5; TRBD1 is a possible D gene (5 bases). The CDR3 totals 14 residues. From germline, CDR1 is GTSNPN and CDR2 SVGIG (reference sequence). The V gene lost 8 bases and the J gene lost 2 bases, with 18 bases spanning the gap.

The CDR3 sequence: CASSRTVGNQPQHF. In DNA, the CDR3 is TGCGCCAGCAGCCGGACAGTAGGGAATCAGCCCCAGCATTTT. This chain connects TRBV4-3 to TRBJ1-5; possibly TRBD1 for D (6 bases). V dropped 4 bases and J dropped 4 bases, with 11 bases sitting between them. Per germline, CDR1 LGHNA and CDR2 YSLEER. This CDR3 spans 14 amino acids.

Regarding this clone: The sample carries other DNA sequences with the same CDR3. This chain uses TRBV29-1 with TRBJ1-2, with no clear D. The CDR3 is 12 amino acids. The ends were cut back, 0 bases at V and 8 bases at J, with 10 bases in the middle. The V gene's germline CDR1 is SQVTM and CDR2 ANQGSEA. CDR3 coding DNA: TGCAGCGTTGAAGACACCGGTGGAGGCTACACCTTC. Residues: CSVEDTGGGYTF.

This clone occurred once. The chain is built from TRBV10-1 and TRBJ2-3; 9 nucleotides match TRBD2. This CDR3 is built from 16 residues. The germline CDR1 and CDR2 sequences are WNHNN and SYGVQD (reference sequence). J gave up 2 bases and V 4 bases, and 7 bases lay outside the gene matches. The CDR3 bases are TGCGCCAGCAGTGCTCTCAGCGGGGGGCTCACAGATACGCAGTATTTT. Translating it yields CASSALSGGLTDTQYF.

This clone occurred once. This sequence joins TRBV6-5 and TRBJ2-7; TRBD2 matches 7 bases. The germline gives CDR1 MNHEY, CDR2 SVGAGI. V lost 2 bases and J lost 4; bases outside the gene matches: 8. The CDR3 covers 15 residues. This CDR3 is CASSYGGEGLYEQYF. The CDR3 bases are TGTGCCAGCAGTTACGGGGGGGAGGGCCTTTACGAGCAGTACTTC.

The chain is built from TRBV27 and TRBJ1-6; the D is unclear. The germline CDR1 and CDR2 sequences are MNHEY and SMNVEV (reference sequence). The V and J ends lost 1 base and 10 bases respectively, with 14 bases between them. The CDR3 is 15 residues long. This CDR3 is CASSLYGPGQSPLHF. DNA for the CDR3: TGTGCCAGCAGTTTATATGGGCCTGGTCAGTCACCCCTCCACTTT.

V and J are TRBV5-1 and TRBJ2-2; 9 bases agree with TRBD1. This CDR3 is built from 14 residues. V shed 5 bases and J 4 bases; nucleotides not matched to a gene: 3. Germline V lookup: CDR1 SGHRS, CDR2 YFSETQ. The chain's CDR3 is CASRRDRATGELFF. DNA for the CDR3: TGCGCCAGCAGAAGGGACAGGGCCACCGGGGAGCTGTTTTTT.

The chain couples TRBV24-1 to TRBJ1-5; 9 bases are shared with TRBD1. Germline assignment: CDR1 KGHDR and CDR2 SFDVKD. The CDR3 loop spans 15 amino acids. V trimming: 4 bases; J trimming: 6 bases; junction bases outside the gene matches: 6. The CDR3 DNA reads TGTGCCACCAGTGAGGAGGGACAGGGAGCTCAGCCCCAGCATTTT. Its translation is CATSEEGQGAQPQHF.

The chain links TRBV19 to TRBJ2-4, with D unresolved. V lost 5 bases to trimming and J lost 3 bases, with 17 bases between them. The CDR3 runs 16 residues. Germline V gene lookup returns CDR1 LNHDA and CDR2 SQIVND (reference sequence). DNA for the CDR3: TGTGCCAGTAGTCCCACCCTCCTGTCGGACAAAAACATTCAGTACTTC. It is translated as CASSPTLLSDKNIQYF. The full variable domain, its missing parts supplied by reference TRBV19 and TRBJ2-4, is DGGITQSPKYLFRKEGQNVTLSCEQNLNHDAMYWYRQDPGQGLRLIYYSQIVNDFQKGDIAEGYSVSREKKESFPLTVTSAQKNPTAFYLCASSPTLLSDKNIQYFGAGTRLSVL.

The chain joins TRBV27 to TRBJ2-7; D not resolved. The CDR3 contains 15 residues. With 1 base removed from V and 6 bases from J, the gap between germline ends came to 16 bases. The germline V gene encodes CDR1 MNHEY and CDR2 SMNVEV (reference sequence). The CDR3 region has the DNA TGTGCCAGCAGTTTATATGGGTTGGTCCTACGCGAGCAGTACTTC. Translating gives CASSLYGLVLREQYF.